This TCR beta chain was obtained from a study of T-cell memory formation after mild COVID-19. There are a few counts of this clonotype. Its target is unknown. UMIs and sample barcodes were carried by the TCR alpha and TCR beta cDNA libraries that 5'RACE produced using constant-segment primers. MiXCR was run by TCRdb on the 5' RACE reads, yielding one entry per CDR3 protein. Altogether 100,000 to 150,000 distinct CDR3 sequences are present, 15% to 20% being singletons, with the ten largest covering approximately 5%. The germline V gene has CDR1 SGHTA and CDR2 FQGNSA. The CDR3 is made up of 14 amino acids. With 4 bases clipped from V and 4 bases from J, the junction kept 3 bases outside the gene matches. Study outcomes and limitations: Contracting CD4+ clones sat mainly in CM and EM; CD8+ in EMRA. Memory sampled before infection contained some responding clones, suggesting cross-reactive memory joined.

The origin of this receptor is a man aged 18 to 30 who had mild COVID-19 (a few samples of this study predate the infection). Cell type and time point are not known. The chain recombines TRBV7-2 with TRBJ1-5, with 8 bases aligning to TRBD1. Sequenced sample: PBMCs or a T cell subset sorted from them (not recorded which). CDR3 bases: TGTGCCAGCAGCTCCCGGACAGGGAATCAGCCCCAGCATTTT. Amino acids: CASSSRTGNQPQHF.